Presented here are 27 T cell receptor beta chains from one specimen sequenced in a study of CD8+ T cells in alopecia areata. Investigators isolated RNA and reverse transcribed it into cDNA to act as the sequencing template. Assay: immunoSEQ multiplex PCR; the TCRdb copy retains only in-frame clones and omits some. Among some 25,000 clones listed, about 47% were seen once. The sequenced material came from NKG2D-high CD8+ T cells sorted from blood. The receptors were gathered from a human donor with alopecia areata.

The chain links TRBV5-1 to TRBJ2-6; D may be TRBD1 or TRBD2 (5 bases each). CDR1 SGHRS and CDR2 YFSETQ come from the germline V gene. The V end lost 7 bases, the J end lost 2 bases, and 19 bases lay between the germline ends. This CDR3 region has 17 residues. Written as DNA, the CDR3 is TGCGCCAGCCATCGGGGCCCCATGGCACCTGGGGCCAACGTCCTGACTTTC. Translation gives CASHRGPMAPGANVLTF. Based on the CDR3 plus reference TRBV5-1 and TRBJ2-6, the full variable domain is KAGVTQTPRYLIKTRGQQVTLSCSPISGHRSVSWYQQTPGQGLQFLFEYFSETQRNKGNFPGRFSGRQFSNSRSEMNVSTLELGDSALYLCASHRGPMAPGANVLTFGAGSRLTVL.

The chain couples TRBV28 to TRBJ2-7; a possible D gene is TRBD2 (6 bases). Germline V CDR1 and CDR2: MDHEN, SYDVKM. V was shortened by 3 bases and J by 2 bases, with 14 bases between the two germline ends. The CDR3 runs 15 residues. Here the CDR3 reads CASSFRRESAYEQYF. The CDR3 DNA sequence: TGTGCCAGCAGTTTTCGGCGGGAATCAGCCTACGAGCAGTACTTC.

This clone appeared a few times. The CDR3 sequence is CASSSSSGIGETQYF. CDR3 nucleotides: TGTGCCAGTAGTTCTTCTAGCGGGATAGGAGAGACCCAGTACTTC. V gene TRBV19 combines with J gene TRBJ2-5; 9 nucleotides agree with TRBD2. Losses at the gene ends were 5 bases for V and 4 bases for J; bases not matched to a gene: 8. The CDR3 contains 15 residues. The germline gives CDR1 LNHDA, CDR2 SQIVND (reference sequence).

This chain joins TRBV27 and TRBJ2-3; a possible D gene is TRBD2 (6 bases). The CDR3 spans 12 residues. Germline V CDR1 and CDR2: MNHEY, SMNVEV (reference sequence). V lost 3 bases to trimming and J lost 8 bases, with 9 bases between them. CDR3: CASSFLGSTQYF. The CDR3 coding sequence is TGTGCCAGCAGTTTTCTCGGGAGTACGCAGTATTTT.

J is TRBJ2-7 and V is TRBV29-1; TRBD1 might be the D (5 bases). The V gene's germline CDR1 is SQVTM and CDR2 ANQGSEA. Trimming removed 6 bases at V and 5 bases at J, with 8 bases between. The CDR3 runs 10 residues. This CDR3 is CSVVRDEQYF. CDR3 sequence (DNA): TGCAGCGTAGTCAGGGACGAGCAGTACTTC.

This chain joins TRBV4-1 and TRBJ1-5; D may be TRBD1 (6 bases). V dropped 2 bases and J dropped 4 bases, with 9 bases sitting between them. The CDR3 loop spans 14 amino acids. Germline CDR1 and CDR2: MGHRA and YSYEKL. CDR3 DNA sequence: TGCGCCAGCAGCCAATACAGGGAGAATCAGCCCCAGCATTTT. The encoded protein is CASSQYRENQPQHF.

The chain links TRBV13 to TRBJ2-1; maybe TRBD2 (5 bases). CDR1 is PRHDT and CDR2 is FYEKMQ in the germline V gene (reference sequence). The V end lost 4 bases, the J end lost 10 bases, and 11 bases lay between the germline ends. CDR3 length: 12 residues. The CDR3 sequence is CASSSEADEQFF. DNA for the CDR3: TGTGCCAGCAGCTCAGAAGCGGACGAGCAGTTCTTC.

For this clone: The junction and the germline gene differ at one end; a read error may be behind it. The chain couples TRBV27 to TRBJ2-1, with 9 bases identical to TRBD2. The CDR3 has 16 amino acids. Germline CDR1 is MNHEY and CDR2 is SMNVEV (reference sequence). CDR3 sequence reads: CASLAGYQSSYNEQFF. Written as DNA, the CDR3 is TGCGCGTCGCTAGCGGGGTATCAGAGCTCCTACAATGAGCAGTTCTTC.

The chain recombines TRBV7-8 with TRBJ2-2, with a tentative D call TRBD1 (6 bases). The germline V gene has CDR1 SGHVS and CDR2 FQNEAQ. Trimming left V 10 bases short and J 5 bases short, with 14 bases between. CDR3 length: 13 amino acids. The CDR3 sequence: CANPHRVTGELFF. Written as DNA, the CDR3 is TGTGCCAACCCTCACAGGGTTACCGGGGAGCTGTTTTTT.

The chain recombines TRBV9 with TRBJ2-5; D not resolved. CDR1 is SGDLS, CDR2 YYNGEE, per germline. The germline V and J ends were trimmed by 0 bases and 1 base, with 7 bases remaining between them. This CDR3 region has 14 residues. The CDR3 sequence is CASSVEGRQETQYF. The CDR3, as DNA: TGTGCCAGCAGCGTAGAAGGTCGCCAAGAGACCCAGTACTTC. The full variable domain, with the rest looked up from reference TRBV9 and TRBJ2-5, is DSGVTQTPKHLITATGQRVTLRCSPRSGDLSVYWYQQSLDQGLQFLIQYYNGEERAKGNILERFSAQQFPDLHSELNLSSLELGDSALYFCASSVEGRQETQYFGPGTRLLVL.

The J gene is TRBJ2-7, the V gene TRBV9; a weak D match, TRBD2 (5 bases). The CDR3 is 15 amino acids. The V gene's germline CDR1 is SGDLS and CDR2 YYNGEE. Deletions cut 0 bases from V and 3 bases from J, with 13 bases between. The DNA for the CDR3 is TGTGCCAGCAGCGTAGGAAAGCTGGCGGGCTACGAGCAGTACTTC. This codes for CASSVGKLAGYEQYF.

The rearrangement links TRBV5-1 to TRBJ2-1, with 11 nucleotides matching TRBD2. Germline V gives CDR1 SGHRS, CDR2 YFSETQ. The CDR3 runs to 19 residues. Trimming at V came to 7 bases and at J to 2 bases, leaving 17 bases not matched to a gene. The CDR3 is CASRKVGTSGGGTYNEQFF. The CDR3 region has the DNA TGCGCCAGCCGAAAGGTAGGGACTAGCGGAGGGGGGACCTACAATGAGCAGTTCTTC.

V is TRBV23-1 and J is TRBJ1-2; 7 bases are a match to TRBD1. TRBV23-1 is classed as an ORF, of uncertain function. The CDR3 loop spans 15 amino acids. The trim removed 4 bases at V and 3 bases at J, leaving 8 bases unmatched. The CDR3 nucleotides read TGCGCCAGCAGTCTCCAGGACAGGACGCACTATGGCTACACCTTC. This encodes CASSLQDRTHYGYTF.

This rearrangement joins TRBV10-3 to TRBJ2-5; tentatively, D is TRBD1 (6 bases). This CDR3 contains 14 residues. V lost 5 bases, J lost 5 bases, and 15 bases lay in between. CDR1 ENHRY and CDR2 SYGVKD come from the germline V gene. This CDR3 is CAISNRVLGETQYF. The CDR3 nucleotides are TGTGCCATCAGTAACAGGGTCCTCGGGGAGACCCAGTACTTC.

This clone was detected a few times. This rearrangement joins TRBV7-2 to TRBJ2-7; D not resolved. The germline CDR1 and CDR2 sequences are SGHTA and FQGNSA. This CDR3 contains 14 residues. Deletions cut 1 base from V and 0 bases from J, with 7 bases between. CDR3 nucleotide sequence: TGTGCCAGCAGCTTAGAATCGAGCTCCTACGAGCAGTACTTC. This translates into CASSLESSSYEQYF.

A few counts support this clone. This specimen includes other DNA sequences encoding the same CDR3. This CDR3 reads CASSLSDWDEQFF. CDR3 nucleotide sequence: TGTGCCAGCAGTTTATCGGACTGGGATGAGCAGTTCTTC. This chain uses TRBV27 with TRBJ2-1; weak D call: TRBD2 (5 bases). The V end was cut by 0 bases, the J end by 8 bases, with 8 bases between. Germline V gene data show CDR1 as MNHEY and CDR2 as SMNVEV (reference sequence). CDR3 size: 13 residues.

Details on this clone: Germline and junction disagree at one end, which may indicate a read error. This rearrangement joins TRBV9 to TRBJ2-1; the match to TRBD2 covers 7 bases. The V gene's germline CDR1 is SGDLS and CDR2 YYNGEE. The CDR3 covers 11 residues. The CDR3 loop is CASSVGRELFF. In DNA, the CDR3 is TGTGCCAGCAGCGTAGGGCGGGAGCTGTTCTTC.

The J gene is TRBJ2-5, the V gene TRBV29-1; 9 bases align to TRBD1. The CDR3 length is 12 residues. CDR1 is SQVTM, CDR2 ANQGSEA, per germline. Trimming removed 5 bases from V and 4 bases from J; junction bases left unmatched: 2. CDR3 sequence (DNA): TGCAGCGTTACGGGACAGGGAGAGACCCAGTACTTC. Its translation is CSVTGQGETQYF.

This clone rates as medium-sized. This chain joins TRBV7-6 and TRBJ2-1, with D perhaps being TRBD1 or TRBD2 (6 bases each). CDR3 size: 14 residues. Germline CDR1 and CDR2: SGHVS and FNYEAQ. Trimming stripped 4 bases from V and 6 bases from J, with 13 bases between. As DNA, the CDR3 is TGTGCCAGCAGCTCCGGGGGCAGCTTCAATGAGCAGTTCTTC. The encoded protein is CASSSGGSFNEQFF.

The gene calls are TRBV28 and TRBJ2-4; no definite D call. Germline V gene data show CDR1 as MDHEN and CDR2 as SYDVKM. Trimming stripped 3 bases from V and 8 bases from J, with 14 bases between. The CDR3 spans 14 residues. In DNA form, the CDR3 reads TGTGCCAGCAGTTTTCGTCTACGGGCTTACATTCAGTACTTC. Translation gives CASSFRLRAYIQYF.

This rearrangement joins TRBV5-1 to TRBJ2-5; 14 nucleotides agree with TRBD2. With 3 bases clipped from V and 1 base from J, the junction kept 2 bases outside the gene matches. Germline CDR1 SGHRS, CDR2 YFSETQ. The CDR3 length is 16 residues. CDR3 in amino acids: CASSSGLAGGQETQYF. As DNA, the CDR3 is TGCGCCAGCAGCTCCGGACTAGCGGGAGGCCAAGAGACCCAGTACTTC. Drawing the rest from reference TRBV5-1 and TRBJ2-5, the complete variable domain is KAGVTQTPRYLIKTRGQQVTLSCSPISGHRSVSWYQQTPGQGLQFLFEYFSETQRNKGNFPGRFSGRQFSNSRSEMNVSTLELGDSALYLCASSSGLAGGQETQYFGPGTRLLVL.

This clone showed up just a few times. This chain connects TRBV6-5 to TRBJ2-2; no firm D call. Germline V gene sequence: CDR1 MNHEY, CDR2 SVGAGI. V was trimmed by 5 bases and J by 5 bases, leaving 9 bases between them. This CDR3 is 13 amino acids long. CDR3 loop: CASSLTETGELFF. CDR3 sequence (DNA): TGTGCCAGCAGTCTAACCGAGACCGGGGAGCTGTTTTTT.

The gene calls are TRBV2 and TRBJ1-2; tentatively, D is TRBD1 (5 bases). CDR1 is SNHLY, CDR2 FYNNEI, per germline. Trimming cost V 7 bases and J 6 bases, with 18 bases left between them. The CDR3 is 14 amino acids. CDR3 bases: TGTGCCAGCACGCCCTACGGGGGAGTCGATGGCTACACCTTC. It codes for CASTPYGGVDGYTF.

This chain links TRBV18 with TRBJ1-2, with D perhaps matching TRBD1 (6 bases). The germline gives CDR1 KGHSH, CDR2 LQKENI. The CDR3 runs 20 residues. Trimming took off 2 bases at V and 4 bases at J, with 29 bases between the two ends. The CDR3 bases are TGTGCCAGCTCACCAATTCCAGGGGCGAAGGGAAAACGTCGGTCCTATGGCTACACCTTC. This gives the protein CASSPIPGAKGKRRSYGYTF. The full variable domain, in which reference TRBV18 and TRBJ1-2 provide the parts outside the CDR3, is NAGVMQNPRHLVRRRGQEARLRCSPMKGHSHVYWYRQLPEEGLKFMVYLQKENIIDESGMPKERFSAEFPKEGPSILRIQQVVRGDSAAYFCASSPIPGAKGKRRSYGYTFGSGTRLTVV.

V usage is TRBV13 and J usage is TRBJ1-1, with D tentatively TRBD1 (5 bases). Germline CDR1 PRHDT, CDR2 FYEKMQ (reference sequence). CDR3 length: 12 amino acids. The V and J ends lost 3 bases and 7 bases respectively, with 9 bases between them. The CDR3 sequence is CASSFDSGEAFF. The CDR3 bases are TGTGCCAGCAGCTTCGACAGCGGTGAAGCTTTCTTT.

The table lists this clone with a few counts. V is TRBV9 and J is TRBJ1-2; D unresolved. The CDR3 extends over 13 amino acids. Germline CDR1 reads SGDLS; CDR2 reads YYNGEE. The V and J ends lost 9 bases and 0 bases respectively, with 12 bases between them. The CDR3 region has the DNA TGTGCCACGGACTCACGAGCTAACTATGGCTACACCTTC. Its translation is CATDSRANYGYTF.

The rearrangement uses TRBV9 and TRBJ2-1; 8 positions match TRBD2. The CDR3 sequence is 17 residues long. After removal of 4 bases from V and 3 bases from J, the junction contained 12 bases not matched to a gene. CDR1 SGDLS and CDR2 YYNGEE come from the germline V gene. In DNA, the CDR3 is TGTGCCAGCAGCCCCCTCCGGGAGGGCCAAAGCTACAATGAGCAGTTCTTC. Its translation is CASSPLREGQSYNEQFF.